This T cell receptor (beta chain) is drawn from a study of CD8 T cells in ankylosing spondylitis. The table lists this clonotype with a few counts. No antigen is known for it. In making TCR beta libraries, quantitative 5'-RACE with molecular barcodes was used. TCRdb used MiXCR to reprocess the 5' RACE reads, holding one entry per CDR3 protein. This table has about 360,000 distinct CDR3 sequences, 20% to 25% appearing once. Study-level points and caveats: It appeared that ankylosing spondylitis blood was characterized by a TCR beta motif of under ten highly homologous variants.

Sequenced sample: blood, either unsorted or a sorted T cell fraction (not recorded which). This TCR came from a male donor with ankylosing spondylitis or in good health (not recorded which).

The CDR3 spells CASSERGDPGETQYF. The CDR3 nucleotides read TGTGCCAGCAGCGAACGCGGGGACCCGGGGGAGACCCAGTACTTC. The chain recombines TRBV9 with TRBJ2-5; perhaps TRBD2 as D (6 bases). CDR1 is SGDLS and CDR2 is YYNGEE in the germline V gene. V lost 3 bases to trimming and J lost 5 bases, with 17 bases between them. This CDR3 has 15 residues.